A single sample is the source of the 15 T cell receptor beta chains below, sequenced in a study of glioma-infiltrating T cells after dendritic cell vaccination. Time point given: after dendritic cell vaccination, including at tumor progression/relapse. The protocol was immunoSEQ multiplex PCR, while the TCRdb copy is restricted to in-frame clones and leaves out a portion. The data show some 90,000 clones, 81% seen once. This material consisted of blood, taken after dendritic cell vaccination. The receptor set was obtained from a human donor with glioblastoma.

V is TRBV7-9 and J is TRBJ2-1; 11 nucleotides match TRBD2. J was trimmed by 12 bases and V by 5 bases; bases with no gene match: 12. Germline-derived CDR1 and CDR2 are SEHNR and FQNEAQ (reference sequence). This CDR3 contains 15 residues. The CDR3, as DNA: TGTGCCAGCAGCCCCGGACTAGCGGGCCAGGAGGGGCAGTTCTTC. Encoded protein: CASSPGLAGQEGQFF. The full variable domain, rest sourced from reference TRBV7-9 and TRBJ2-1, is DTGVSQNPRHKITKRGQNVTFRCDPISEHNRLYWYRQTLGQGPEFLTYFQNEAQLEKSRLLSDRFSAERPKGSFSTLEIQRTEQGDSAMYLCASSPGLAGQEGQFFGPGTRLTVL.

The chain is built from TRBV19 and TRBJ1-2; 7 bases map to TRBD1. The V and J ends lost 4 bases and 4 bases, in that order; junction bases with no gene match: 9. There are 15 residues in the CDR3. Germline V gives CDR1 LNHDA, CDR2 SQIVND (reference sequence). The CDR3 region has the DNA TGTGCCAGTAGTACCCCAAAACAGGGGAGCTATGGCTACACCTTC. Translation: CASSTPKQGSYGYTF.

The CDR3 loop is CASSSHKTGNTGELFF. The CDR3 DNA follows: TGTGCCAGCAGTTCCCACAAAACAGGGAACACCGGGGAGCTGTTTTTT. This chain joins TRBV6-6 and TRBJ2-2, with D perhaps matching TRBD1 (5 bases). Per germline, CDR1 MNHNY and CDR2 SVGAGI (reference sequence). The CDR3 runs 16 residues. V was trimmed by 4 bases and J by 1 base, leaving 13 bases between them.

V gene TRBV10-3 combines with J gene TRBJ1-1; TRBD1 agrees at 8 bases. V dropped 6 bases and J dropped 1; count of bases not matched to a gene: 4. Germline CDR1 is ENHRY and CDR2 is SYGVKD. The CDR3 length is 14 residues. Written as DNA, the CDR3 is TGTGCCATCAGAGAGACAGGGGAGAACACTGAAGCTTTCTTT. Translation gives CAIRETGENTEAFF.

The CDR3 protein is CARSVGTGFLNYGYTF. Here the CDR3 DNA reads TGTGCCAGAAGCGTAGGGACAGGGTTCCTTAACTATGGCTACACCTTC. The genes are TRBV7-5 and TRBJ1-2; the table calls TRBD1, which could not be checked here. TRBV7-5 is recorded as a pseudogene. The CDR3 runs to 16 residues.

This clone was observed a few times. The chain is built from TRBV6-1 and TRBJ1-1, with 7 bases that match TRBD1. The CDR3 runs to 15 residues. V lost 2 bases and J lost 1; bases outside the gene matches: 4. The V gene's germline CDR1 is MNHNS and CDR2 SASEGT. The CDR3 sequence is CASSELRTGNTEAFF. For the CDR3, the DNA is TGTGCCAGCAGTGAACTCCGGACAGGGAACACTGAAGCTTTCTTT.

The sample holds one count of this clone. The chain joins TRBV6-5 to TRBJ2-4, with unresolved D. Germline lookup yields CDR1 MNHEY and CDR2 SVGAGI. V dropped 4 bases and J dropped 3 bases, with 16 bases sitting between them. The CDR3 is 16 residues long. The CDR3: CASSSPTGSGKNIQYF. CDR3 nucleotides: TGTGCCAGCAGTTCCCCGACTGGATCGGGCAAAAACATTCAGTACTTC.

V is TRBV7-8 and J is TRBJ1-2, with 7 bases that match TRBD1. Trimming at V came to 0 bases and at J to 0 bases, leaving 4 bases not matched to a gene. This CDR3 is 16 amino acids long. CDR1 is SGHVS and CDR2 is FQNEAQ in the germline V gene. CDR3 region: CASSLATGIANYGYTF. The CDR3 nucleotides are TGTGCCAGCAGCTTAGCGACAGGGATTGCTAACTATGGCTACACCTTC.

The rearrangement joins TRBV29-1 to TRBJ1-1, with 8 bases that match TRBD1. This CDR3 is 13 amino acids long. Germline values: CDR1 SQVTM, CDR2 ANQGSEA. J gave up 1 base and V 6 bases, and 4 bases lay outside the gene matches. This CDR3 is CSVHRGRNTEAFF. CDR3 DNA: TGCAGCGTCCACAGGGGGAGGAACACTGAAGCTTTCTTT.

The V and J genes are TRBV5-5 and TRBJ2-7; D might be TRBD1 (6 bases). Trimming stripped 5 bases from V and 7 bases from J, with 19 bases between. CDR3 size: 14 residues. Germline loops: CDR1 SGHKS, CDR2 YYEKEE (reference sequence). The CDR3 DNA sequence: TGTGCCAGCAGTTTTACCGGGACAACATTGGAGCAGTACGTC. It encodes CASSFTGTTLEQYV.

This chain connects TRBV2 to TRBJ2-1, with 8 bases fitting TRBD1. This CDR3 spans 20 amino acids. The V gene end was trimmed by 8 bases and the J gene end by 0 bases; junction bases not matched to a gene: 21. Germline loops: CDR1 SNHLY, CDR2 FYNNEI. CDR3 region: CASRQPTDTYRGSSYNEQFF. The CDR3, as DNA: TGTGCCAGCCGTCAGCCCACGGACACCTACAGGGGGAGCTCCTACAATGAGCAGTTCTTC.

The rearrangement uses TRBV27 and TRBJ2-7; 10 bases are shared with TRBD1. The V and J ends lost 7 bases and 4 bases, in that order; junction bases with no gene match: 7. CDR1 is MNHEY and CDR2 is SMNVEV in the germline V gene (reference sequence). This CDR3 is 14 amino acids long. The CDR3 reads CASKRGQGGYEQYF. CDR3 nucleotides: TGTGCCAGCAAACGTGGACAGGGGGGATACGAGCAGTACTTC.

This chain uses TRBV29-1 with TRBJ2-1, with 12 bases identical to TRBD1. V shed 8 bases, J shed 6 bases, and the junction held 11 bases outside the gene matches. Germline values: CDR1 SQVTM, CDR2 ANQGSEA. This CDR3 is 15 amino acids long. CDR3: CSSEGTGGSGNEQFF. CDR3 DNA: TGCAGCTCCGAGGGGACAGGGGGCTCGGGCAATGAGCAGTTCTTC.

The J gene is TRBJ2-1, the V gene TRBV4-1, with 11 bases aligning to TRBD2. Germline values: CDR1 MGHRA, CDR2 YSYEKL. The CDR3 consists of 17 residues. The V segment lost 4 bases and the J segment 4 bases; nucleotides outside the gene matches: 9. The CDR3 coding sequence is TGCGCCAGCAGCCGGATACTAGCGGGAGATAGATACAATGAGCAGTTCTTC. It translates to CASSRILAGDRYNEQFF.

The genes are TRBV29-1 and TRBJ2-3; D remains ambiguous. Trimming left V 3 bases short and J 4 bases short, with 20 bases between. The germline gives CDR1 SQVTM, CDR2 ANQGSEA. CDR3 size: 16 residues. CDR3: CSVEGYFIQAPDTQYF. The DNA for the CDR3 is TGCAGCGTTGAGGGCTATTTTATCCAAGCCCCAGATACGCAGTATTTT.